These 10 T cell receptor beta chains came from one sample sequenced in a study of T cells in localized non-small cell lung cancer. This table comes from immunoSEQ multiplex PCR, and its TCRdb copy is limited to in-frame clones, with some not included. The sample has about 20,000 clones, more than 85% seen once; the top ten hold 22%. The specimen was PBMCs, collected before any cancer treatment. These receptors all stem from a man aged 35 to 69 with stage II squamous cell lung carcinoma.

The rearrangement uses TRBV27 and TRBJ2-5; the match to TRBD2 covers 12 bases. V was pared by 6 bases and J by 5 bases, with 4 bases of the junction left unmatched. Germline CDR1 is MNHEY and CDR2 is SMNVEV (reference sequence). The CDR3 is 14 residues long. This CDR3 reads CASSRGTSGETQYF. In DNA, the CDR3 is TGTGCCAGCAGCCGCGGGACTAGCGGGGAGACCCAGTACTTC.

The chain recombines TRBV9 with TRBJ2-1, with 7 bases matching TRBD2. This CDR3 spans 14 amino acids. Germline loops: CDR1 SGDLS, CDR2 YYNGEE. J gave up 4 bases and V 3 bases, and 4 bases lay outside the gene matches. The CDR3 reads CASSAAGEYNEQFF. CDR3 sequence (DNA): TGTGCCAGCAGCGCTGCGGGAGAATACAATGAGCAGTTCTTC.

The rearrangement uses TRBV30 and TRBJ1-4; perhaps TRBD1 as D (5 bases). CDR1 is GTSNPN, CDR2 SVGIG, per germline (reference sequence). V was shortened by 7 bases and J by 4 bases, with 19 bases between the two germline ends. The CDR3 spans 15 residues. This CDR3 is CALEEIQVFNEKLFF. The DNA for the CDR3 is TGTGCCTTAGAAGAAATACAGGTTTTTAATGAAAAACTGTTTTTT.

The chain combines TRBV14 with TRBJ2-7; D remains unclear. V was pared by 3 bases and J by 0 bases, with 6 bases between. CDR3 length: 13 residues. The germline V gene encodes CDR1 SGHDN and CDR2 FVKESK. Here the CDR3 reads CASSHRFSYEQYF. CDR3 coding DNA: TGTGCCAGCAGCCACAGATTCTCCTACGAGCAGTACTTC. The complete variable domain, with remaining parts taken from reference TRBV14 and TRBJ2-7, reads EAGVTQFPSHSVIEKGQTVTLRCDPISGHDNLYWYRRVMGKEIKFLLHFVKESKQDESGMPNNRFLAERTGGTYSTLKVQPAELEDSGVYFCASSHRFSYEQYFGPGTRLTVT.

This rearrangement joins TRBV4-3 to TRBJ1-1, with D uncertain. V was shortened by 1 base and J by 1 base, with 13 bases between the two germline ends. Germline V gene lookup returns CDR1 LGHNA and CDR2 YSLEER. The CDR3 length is 16 residues. DNA of the CDR3: TGCGCCAGCAGCCAAGCCCTGCGCACGACGAACACTGAAGCTTTCTTT. It codes for CASSQALRTTNTEAFF.

This chain links TRBV11-2 with TRBJ2-3; no definite D call. From germline, CDR1 is SGHAT and CDR2 FQNNGV. V was pared by 5 bases and J by 3 bases, with 15 bases between. The CDR3 is 15 amino acids. In DNA, the CDR3 is TGTGCCAGCAGCCTACCAGCCGTATGGACAGATACGCAGTATTTT. Translated: CASSLPAVWTDTQYF.

The V call is TRBV7-8, the J call TRBJ2-1; 9 bases align to TRBD2. The CDR3 runs 16 residues. Germline V gene data show CDR1 as SGHVS and CDR2 as FQNEAQ. V was pared by 0 bases and J by 6 bases, with 6 bases of the junction left unmatched. Written as DNA, the CDR3 is TGTGCCAGCAGCTTAGCGAGGGGACTAGCTCGCAATGAGCAGTTCTTC. Its protein product is CASSLARGLARNEQFF.

The rearrangement joins TRBV5-1 to TRBJ2-1; 10 positions match TRBD2. With 4 bases clipped from V and 6 bases from J, the junction kept 10 bases outside the gene matches. Per germline, CDR1 SGHRS and CDR2 YFSETQ. The CDR3 contains 16 residues. In nucleotides, the CDR3 is TGCGCCAGCAGCCCCCTTATCAGCGGGGGGGCCAATGAGCAGTTCTTC. Translating gives CASSPLISGGANEQFF. Using reference TRBV5-1 and TRBJ2-1 for the parts outside the CDR3, the full variable domain is KAGVTQTPRYLIKTRGQQVTLSCSPISGHRSVSWYQQTPGQGLQFLFEYFSETQRNKGNFPGRFSGRQFSNSRSEMNVSTLELGDSALYLCASSPLISGGANEQFFGPGTRLTVL.

V gene TRBV7-3 combines with J gene TRBJ1-2; D unclear. CDR3 length equals 13 residues. Trimming cost V 5 bases and J 2 bases, with 9 bases left between them. Germline CDR1 and CDR2: SGHTA and FQGTGA. The CDR3 loop reads CASSPQSNYGYTF. The CDR3 DNA sequence: TGTGCCAGCAGCCCTCAGTCGAACTATGGCTACACCTTC.

The chain joins TRBV6-1 to TRBJ1-5, with D possibly matching TRBD1 (5 bases). The CDR3 runs to 16 residues. Germline V CDR1 and CDR2: MNHNS, SASEGT. Trimming shortened V by 0 bases and J by 7 bases, and 16 bases separated the two germline ends. CDR3 bases: TGTGCCAGCAGTGAAGCACGGGGCGCGGGTCGACAGCCCCAGCATTTT. Encoded protein: CASSEARGAGRQPQHF.